The present entry profiles one T cell receptor beta chain with its context. The target antigen is unknown. This sample stems from a study of OX40 agonist ivuxolimab in advanced cancers. Study as a whole: Aged roughly 23 to 80 with a mean of approximately 60 years, they were more than 80% male. Having had anti-PD-1, anti-PD-L1 or anti-CTLA-4 therapy before was allowed, and roughly 40% had some. Findings and caveats of the study: Low clonal expansion, among the lowest seen, marked partial responders at 0.1-3.0 mg/kg. In the 0.1 to 3.0 mg/kg range, CD4+ and CD8+ blood T cells had expanded clonally by week 6.

The germline V gene has CDR1 SGHNT and CDR2 YYREEE (reference sequence). This CDR3 has 15 residues. Trimming stripped 0 bases from V and 3 bases from J, with 11 bases between. Produced via immunoSEQ multiplex PCR; TCRdb's table is partial and in-frame only. The repertoire consists of 44,000 or so clones, with 75% to 90% occurring once and the leading ten covering 6% to 7%. The material was CD4+ or CD8+ T cells sorted from blood, obtained in a trial of the OX40 agonist ivuxolimab. This TCR was sampled from an adult with an advanced solid tumor such as melanoma, head and neck, liver or kidney cancer. J is TRBJ2-3 and V is TRBV5-4, with D unclear. CDR3 sequence: CASSLGTVNTDTQYF. CDR3 DNA: TGTGCCAGCAGCTTGGGGACGGTAAATACAGATACGCAGTATTTT.